Presented here are 5 T cell receptor beta chains from one specimen sequenced in a study of T cell responses to AZD1222 COVID-19 vaccine. Repertoires were generated with immunoSEQ multiplex PCR, while TCRdb's copy carries only in-frame clones and drops some. The sample has more than 95,000 clones; approximately 89% are singletons. The starting material was peripheral blood, obtained 28 days after the second AZD1222 dose. Source of these receptors: an adult who received the AZD1222 COVID-19 vaccine.

The V and J genes are TRBV18 and TRBJ1-4, with TRBD1 identical over 8 bases. The germline V gene encodes CDR1 KGHSH and CDR2 LQKENI. The CDR3 consists of 14 residues. The V gene end was trimmed by 6 bases and the J gene end by 8 bases; junction bases not matched to a gene: 8. As DNA, the CDR3 is TGTGCCAGCTCGTCTGGACAGGGTGGCGAAAAACTGTTTTTT. It encodes CASSSGQGGEKLFF.

This chain joins TRBV11-2 and TRBJ2-7, with TRBD2 matching 13 bases. Germline V lookup: CDR1 SGHAT, CDR2 FQNNGV. J gave up 0 bases and V 1 base, and 3 bases lay outside the gene matches. There are 17 residues in the CDR3. The CDR3 DNA reads TGTGCCAGCAGCTTAGGGACTAGCGGGAGAGGCTCCTACGAGCAGTACTTC. Protein product: CASSLGTSGRGSYEQYF.

This clone was picked up one time. The J gene is TRBJ2-6, the V gene TRBV28, with a tentative D call TRBD2 (6 bases). Trimming removed 6 bases from V and 0 bases from J, with 18 bases in between. Germline CDR1 and CDR2: MDHEN and SYDVKM. The CDR3 is 18 residues long. The CDR3 spells CASSFTLWRGSGANVLTF. For the CDR3, the DNA is TGTGCCAGCAGCTTCACGCTGTGGAGGGGCTCTGGGGCCAACGTCCTGACTTTC.

This sequence joins TRBV28 and TRBJ2-7; 7 bases are a match to TRBD2. The CDR3 loop spans 16 amino acids. V was pared by 6 bases and J by 4 bases, with 15 bases of the junction left unmatched. The germline gives CDR1 MDHEN, CDR2 SYDVKM. CDR3 in amino acids: CASSPLGRGGGYEQYF. The CDR3 DNA reads TGTGCCAGCAGCCCATTAGGTCGGGGCGGGGGATACGAGCAGTACTTC.

The rearrangement joins TRBV5-4 to TRBJ1-1, with D uncertain. With 1 base removed from V and 1 base from J, the gap between germline ends came to 14 bases. The length of the CDR3 is 16 residues. Germline assignment: CDR1 SGHNT and CDR2 YYREEE (reference sequence). The CDR3 DNA is TGTGCCAGCAGCTTGTCGGGATTAACGAGGAACACTGAAGCTTTCTTT. Its translation: CASSLSGLTRNTEAFF.